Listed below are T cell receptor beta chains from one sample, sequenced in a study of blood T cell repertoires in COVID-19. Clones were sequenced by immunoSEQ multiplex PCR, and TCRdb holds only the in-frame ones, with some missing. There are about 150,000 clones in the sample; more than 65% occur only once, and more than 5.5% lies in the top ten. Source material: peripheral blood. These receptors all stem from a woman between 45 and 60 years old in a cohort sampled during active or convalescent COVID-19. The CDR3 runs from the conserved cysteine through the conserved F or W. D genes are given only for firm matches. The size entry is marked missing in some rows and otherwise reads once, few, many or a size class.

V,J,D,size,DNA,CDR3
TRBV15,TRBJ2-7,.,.,TGTGCCACCAGCAGAGAACCAGGCACCTACGAGCAGTACTTC,CATSREPGTYEQYF
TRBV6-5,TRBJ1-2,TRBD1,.,TGTGCCAGCAGAGGGACAGGCGGCTATGGCTACACCTTC,CASRGTGGYGYTF
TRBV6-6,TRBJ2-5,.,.,TGTGCCAGCAGGATACAGGAGACCCAGTACTTC,CASRIQETQYF
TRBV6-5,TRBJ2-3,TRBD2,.,TGTGCCAGCAGGCTAGCGGGGGGCCCGGATACGCAGTATTTT,CASRLAGGPDTQYF
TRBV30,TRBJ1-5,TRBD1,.,TGTGCCTATCGTGACAGGGGATATCAGCCCCAGCATTTT,CAYRDRGYQPQHF
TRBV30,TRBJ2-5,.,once,TGTGCCTGGAGCAGGCAAGAGACCCAGTACTTC,CAWSRQETQYF
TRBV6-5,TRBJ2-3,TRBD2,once,TGTGCCAGCAACCTCGGGGGGAGCACAGATACGCAGTATTTT,CASNLGGSTDTQYF
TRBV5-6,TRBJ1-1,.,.,TGTGCCAGCAGCTTTCGGCCGTCGCGGGCCGACACTGAAGCTTTCTTT,CASSFRPSRADTEAFF
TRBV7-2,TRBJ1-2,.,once,TGTGCCAGCAGAGTGGCCGTTGGGGGAGGACGTGGCTACACCTTC,CASRVAVGGGRGYTF
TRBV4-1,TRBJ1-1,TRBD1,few,TGCGCCAGCAGCCAAGCGCCGGGACAGGGAAACACTGAAGCTTTCTTT,CASSQAPGQGNTEAFF
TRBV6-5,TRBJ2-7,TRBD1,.,TGTGCCAGCAGTTACTCCGCGACAGGGGGCGCCTACGAGCAGTACTTC,CASSYSATGGAYEQYF
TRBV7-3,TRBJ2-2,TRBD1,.,TGTGCCAGTTTAGGGGGCCTAGGCACCGGGGAGCTGTTTTTT,CASLGGLGTGELFF
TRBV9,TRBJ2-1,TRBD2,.,TGTGCCAGCAGCGTAGCGCCCAGCGGGGGGTGGGATGAGCAGTTCTTC,CASSVAPSGGWDEQFF
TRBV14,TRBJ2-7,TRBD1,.,TGTGCCAGCAGCCAACTCGGGACAGGGGGCCTCTACGAGCAGTACTTC,CASSQLGTGGLYEQYF
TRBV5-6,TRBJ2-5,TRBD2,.,TGTGCCAGCAGCGAAACGGCCGTGGCTAGCGGGGGAACCCAGTACTTC,CASSETAVASGGTQYF
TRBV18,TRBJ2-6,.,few,TGTGCCAGCTCACTCAAACGGGGGGCGACCTCTGGGGCCAACGTCCTGACTTTC,CASSLKRGATSGANVLTF
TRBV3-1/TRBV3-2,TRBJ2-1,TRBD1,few,TGTGCCAGCAGACTGGGACAGCACAATGAGCAGTTCTTC,CASRLGQHNEQFF
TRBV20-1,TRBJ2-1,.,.,TGCAGTGCTAGTAGATTGCGGGGACGCTACAATGAGCAGTTCTTC,CSASRLRGRYNEQFF
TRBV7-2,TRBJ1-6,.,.,TGTGCCAGCAGCCCAAACCTCAGGGGAAGGGATTCACCCCTCCACTTT,CASSPNLRGRDSPLHF
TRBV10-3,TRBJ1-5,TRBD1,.,TGTGCCATCAGTGAACAGGGACAGGGCATAACACGGCCCCAGCATTTT,CAISEQGQGITRPQHF
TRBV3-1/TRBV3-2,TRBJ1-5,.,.,TGTGCCAGCAGCCAGGGGGGGATAGGGTGGCCCCAGCATTTT,CASSQGGIGWPQHF
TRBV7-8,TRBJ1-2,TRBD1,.,TGTGCCAGCAGCCTCGGGACAGGAAGGGGCTATGGCTACACCTTC,CASSLGTGRGYGYTF